What follows is one T cell receptor (beta chain) and its context. The data derive from a study of cytomegalovirus exposure and HLA in healthy donors. Primers: 60 Vbeta forward and 13 Jbeta reverse. Clones were read by immunoSEQ multiplex PCR, and TCRdb kept only the in-frame ones, dropping some. The ten top clones account for around 1.2%, within a sample of about 170,000 clones. Deletions cut 0 bases from V and 4 bases from J, with 15 bases between. Germline V gene sequence: CDR1 MGHRA, CDR2 YSYEKL. CDR3 length: 16 residues. The sequence came from a woman aged 55-75 years in good health and CMV-seronegative. The chain carries TRBV4-1 and TRBJ1-2; D is perhaps TRBD1 (6 bases). The sequenced sample consisted of PBMCs. The CDR3: CASSQDQPQGRYGYTF. The CDR3, as DNA: TGCGCCAGCAGCCAAGACCAGCCCCAGGGGCGCTATGGCTACACCTTC.